Following are 14 T cell receptor beta chains from one sample sequenced in a study of siplizumab effects on memory and regulatory T cells. The assay was immunoSEQ multiplex PCR, and TCRdb's table has in-frame clones only and misses some. The table records about 100,000 clones, about nine tenths of them present only once. Material: non-Treg CD4+ T cells sorted from blood. The source of these receptors is a human donor in good health.

V gene TRBV18 combines with J gene TRBJ1-2, with D possibly TRBD1 on 6 matching bases. With 4 bases removed from V and 3 bases from J, the gap between germline ends came to 12 bases. The germline V gene encodes CDR1 KGHSH and CDR2 LQKENI. CDR3 length: 14 amino acids. The CDR3: CASSRYREDYGYTF. The CDR3 nucleotides read TGTGCCAGCTCACGATACAGGGAGGACTATGGCTACACCTTC.

The rearrangement links TRBV5-6 to TRBJ2-5; D remains unclear. CDR3 length: 14 amino acids. Per germline, CDR1 SGHDT and CDR2 YYEEEE. Trimming removed 3 bases from V and 2 bases from J, with 11 bases in between. The CDR3 loop reads CASSYGTKQETQYF. Written as DNA, the CDR3 is TGTGCCAGCAGCTACGGAACTAAGCAAGAGACCCAGTACTTC.

This chain connects TRBV5-1 to TRBJ2-7; 9 positions agree with TRBD1. From germline, CDR1 is SGHRS and CDR2 YFSETQ. V shed 5 bases, J shed 2 bases, and the junction held 5 bases outside the gene matches. The CDR3 is 14 amino acids. The CDR3 DNA reads as TGCGCCAGCAGTTGGGACAGGGCCACCTACGAGCAGTACTTC. This translates into CASSWDRATYEQYF.

This clone was detected only once. The chain links TRBV18 to TRBJ1-3; D gene unclear. The CDR3 loop spans 15 amino acids. V lost 4 bases and J lost 7, with 17 bases in between. Germline CDR1 is KGHSH and CDR2 is LQKENI. CDR3 bases: TGTGCCAGCTCACTCTCTGGGCCTCCGGACAACACCATATATTTT. Translated: CASSLSGPPDNTIYF.

This chain connects TRBV6-1 to TRBJ2-3; 7 nucleotides agree with TRBD2. CDR1 and CDR2 from the germline V gene are MNHNS and SASEGT. V shed 3 bases and J 1 base; nucleotides not matched to a gene: 4. The CDR3 covers 15 residues. For the CDR3, the DNA is TGTGCCAGCAGTGAGCGGACTAGTCGCACAGATACGCAGTATTTT. Encoded protein: CASSERTSRTDTQYF.

This clone came up once. The V and J genes are TRBV5-4 and TRBJ1-1, with D uncertain. CDR1 is SGHNT, CDR2 YYREEE, per germline (reference sequence). CDR3 length: 14 residues. Trimming shortened V by 0 bases and J by 1 base, and 7 bases separated the two germline ends. The CDR3 region is CASSLGTGNTEAFF. In nucleotides, the CDR3 is TGTGCCAGCAGCTTGGGGACCGGGAACACTGAAGCTTTCTTT.

This clone was recorded only once. V gene TRBV30 combines with J gene TRBJ1-3, with unresolved D. Germline-derived CDR1 and CDR2 are GTSNPN and SVGIG (reference sequence). Trimming stripped 3 bases from V and 9 bases from J, with 6 bases between. This CDR3 spans 10 amino acids. CDR3 protein: CAWSDATIYF. CDR3 sequence (DNA): TGTGCCTGGAGCGACGCCACCATATATTTT.

The genes are TRBV18 and TRBJ2-2; TRBD2 matches at 8 bases. CDR3 length equals 15 residues. V shed 4 bases and J 4 bases; nucleotides not matched to a gene: 5. Germline CDR1 KGHSH, CDR2 LQKENI. The CDR3 loop reads CASSLTSGGTGELFF. CDR3 nucleotide sequence: TGTGCCAGCTCACTTACAAGCGGGGGCACCGGGGAGCTGTTTTTT. Filled out from reference TRBV18 and TRBJ2-2, the complete variable domain reads NAGVMQNPRHLVRRRGQEARLRCSPMKGHSHVYWYRQLPEEGLKFMVYLQKENIIDESGMPKERFSAEFPKEGPSILRIQQVVRGDSAAYFCASSLTSGGTGELFFGEGSRLTVL.

The chain uses TRBV6-1 and TRBJ1-1; 9 nucleotides agree with TRBD1. Losses at the gene ends were 6 bases for V and 5 bases for J; bases not matched to a gene: 7. The germline gives CDR1 MNHNS, CDR2 SASEGT. This CDR3 is 14 amino acids long. The CDR3 sequence: CASRRTGEGTEAFF. CDR3 bases: TGTGCCAGCAGGAGGACAGGGGAAGGTACTGAAGCTTTCTTT.

CDR3 protein: CASSLNPTVSSYEQYF. CDR3 DNA sequence: TGTGCCAGCAGCTTGAACCCAACGGTAAGCTCCTACGAGCAGTACTTC. The J gene is TRBJ2-7, the V gene TRBV5-4; unclear D gene. The CDR3 sequence is 16 residues long. The V gene lost 1 base and the J gene lost 0 bases, with 14 bases spanning the gap. From germline, CDR1 is SGHNT and CDR2 YYREEE (reference sequence).

The rearrangement links TRBV7-2 to TRBJ1-1, with TRBD1 as a possible D gene (5 bases). Germline CDR1 is SGHTA and CDR2 is FQGNSA. This CDR3 is 13 amino acids long. The V end lost 6 bases, the J end lost 0 bases, and 8 bases lay between the germline ends. The CDR3, as DNA: TGTGCCAGCAGACGACAGATGAACACTGAAGCTTTCTTT. Encoded protein: CASRRQMNTEAFF.

This chain connects TRBV19 to TRBJ1-2, with a tentative D call TRBD1 (5 bases). V was pared by 7 bases and J by 3 bases, with 18 bases between. The germline V gene has CDR1 LNHDA and CDR2 SQIVND (reference sequence). CDR3 length equals 15 residues. Written as DNA, the CDR3 is TGTGCCAGTACCCCGGTGGCAGGGCGAGACTATGGCTACACCTTC. Translating it yields CASTPVAGRDYGYTF. Looking up the rest from reference TRBV19 and TRBJ1-2 gives the full variable domain: DGGITQSPKYLFRKEGQNVTLSCEQNLNHDAMYWYRQDPGQGLRLIYYSQIVNDFQKGDIAEGYSVSREKKESFPLTVTSAQKNPTAFYLCASTPVAGRDYGYTFGSGTRLTVV.

This chain uses TRBV5-4 with TRBJ1-3, with D uncertain. Germline V gives CDR1 SGHNT, CDR2 YYREEE (reference sequence). This CDR3 has 16 amino acids. V shed 0 bases and J shed 0 bases, with 10 bases lying between them. The CDR3 loop is CASSLGGPYSGNTIYF. As DNA, the CDR3 is TGTGCCAGCAGCTTGGGTGGACCATACTCTGGAAACACCATATATTTT. Full variable domain (outside the CDR3, taken from reference TRBV5-4 and TRBJ1-3): ETGVTQSPTHLIKTRGQQVTLRCSSQSGHNTVSWYQQALGQGPQFIFQYYREEENGRGNFPPRFSGLQFPNYSSELNVNALELDDSALYLCASSLGGPYSGNTIYFGEGSWLTVV.

The chain couples TRBV18 to TRBJ1-3; D unclear. Per the germline V gene, CDR1 is KGHSH and CDR2 is LQKENI. Trimming shortened V by 0 bases and J by 0 bases, and 9 bases separated the two germline ends. The CDR3 is 16 amino acids. CDR3 in DNA: TGTGCCAGCTCACCACCGGCCCTGATCTCTGGAAACACCATATATTTT. It is translated as CASSPPALISGNTIYF.